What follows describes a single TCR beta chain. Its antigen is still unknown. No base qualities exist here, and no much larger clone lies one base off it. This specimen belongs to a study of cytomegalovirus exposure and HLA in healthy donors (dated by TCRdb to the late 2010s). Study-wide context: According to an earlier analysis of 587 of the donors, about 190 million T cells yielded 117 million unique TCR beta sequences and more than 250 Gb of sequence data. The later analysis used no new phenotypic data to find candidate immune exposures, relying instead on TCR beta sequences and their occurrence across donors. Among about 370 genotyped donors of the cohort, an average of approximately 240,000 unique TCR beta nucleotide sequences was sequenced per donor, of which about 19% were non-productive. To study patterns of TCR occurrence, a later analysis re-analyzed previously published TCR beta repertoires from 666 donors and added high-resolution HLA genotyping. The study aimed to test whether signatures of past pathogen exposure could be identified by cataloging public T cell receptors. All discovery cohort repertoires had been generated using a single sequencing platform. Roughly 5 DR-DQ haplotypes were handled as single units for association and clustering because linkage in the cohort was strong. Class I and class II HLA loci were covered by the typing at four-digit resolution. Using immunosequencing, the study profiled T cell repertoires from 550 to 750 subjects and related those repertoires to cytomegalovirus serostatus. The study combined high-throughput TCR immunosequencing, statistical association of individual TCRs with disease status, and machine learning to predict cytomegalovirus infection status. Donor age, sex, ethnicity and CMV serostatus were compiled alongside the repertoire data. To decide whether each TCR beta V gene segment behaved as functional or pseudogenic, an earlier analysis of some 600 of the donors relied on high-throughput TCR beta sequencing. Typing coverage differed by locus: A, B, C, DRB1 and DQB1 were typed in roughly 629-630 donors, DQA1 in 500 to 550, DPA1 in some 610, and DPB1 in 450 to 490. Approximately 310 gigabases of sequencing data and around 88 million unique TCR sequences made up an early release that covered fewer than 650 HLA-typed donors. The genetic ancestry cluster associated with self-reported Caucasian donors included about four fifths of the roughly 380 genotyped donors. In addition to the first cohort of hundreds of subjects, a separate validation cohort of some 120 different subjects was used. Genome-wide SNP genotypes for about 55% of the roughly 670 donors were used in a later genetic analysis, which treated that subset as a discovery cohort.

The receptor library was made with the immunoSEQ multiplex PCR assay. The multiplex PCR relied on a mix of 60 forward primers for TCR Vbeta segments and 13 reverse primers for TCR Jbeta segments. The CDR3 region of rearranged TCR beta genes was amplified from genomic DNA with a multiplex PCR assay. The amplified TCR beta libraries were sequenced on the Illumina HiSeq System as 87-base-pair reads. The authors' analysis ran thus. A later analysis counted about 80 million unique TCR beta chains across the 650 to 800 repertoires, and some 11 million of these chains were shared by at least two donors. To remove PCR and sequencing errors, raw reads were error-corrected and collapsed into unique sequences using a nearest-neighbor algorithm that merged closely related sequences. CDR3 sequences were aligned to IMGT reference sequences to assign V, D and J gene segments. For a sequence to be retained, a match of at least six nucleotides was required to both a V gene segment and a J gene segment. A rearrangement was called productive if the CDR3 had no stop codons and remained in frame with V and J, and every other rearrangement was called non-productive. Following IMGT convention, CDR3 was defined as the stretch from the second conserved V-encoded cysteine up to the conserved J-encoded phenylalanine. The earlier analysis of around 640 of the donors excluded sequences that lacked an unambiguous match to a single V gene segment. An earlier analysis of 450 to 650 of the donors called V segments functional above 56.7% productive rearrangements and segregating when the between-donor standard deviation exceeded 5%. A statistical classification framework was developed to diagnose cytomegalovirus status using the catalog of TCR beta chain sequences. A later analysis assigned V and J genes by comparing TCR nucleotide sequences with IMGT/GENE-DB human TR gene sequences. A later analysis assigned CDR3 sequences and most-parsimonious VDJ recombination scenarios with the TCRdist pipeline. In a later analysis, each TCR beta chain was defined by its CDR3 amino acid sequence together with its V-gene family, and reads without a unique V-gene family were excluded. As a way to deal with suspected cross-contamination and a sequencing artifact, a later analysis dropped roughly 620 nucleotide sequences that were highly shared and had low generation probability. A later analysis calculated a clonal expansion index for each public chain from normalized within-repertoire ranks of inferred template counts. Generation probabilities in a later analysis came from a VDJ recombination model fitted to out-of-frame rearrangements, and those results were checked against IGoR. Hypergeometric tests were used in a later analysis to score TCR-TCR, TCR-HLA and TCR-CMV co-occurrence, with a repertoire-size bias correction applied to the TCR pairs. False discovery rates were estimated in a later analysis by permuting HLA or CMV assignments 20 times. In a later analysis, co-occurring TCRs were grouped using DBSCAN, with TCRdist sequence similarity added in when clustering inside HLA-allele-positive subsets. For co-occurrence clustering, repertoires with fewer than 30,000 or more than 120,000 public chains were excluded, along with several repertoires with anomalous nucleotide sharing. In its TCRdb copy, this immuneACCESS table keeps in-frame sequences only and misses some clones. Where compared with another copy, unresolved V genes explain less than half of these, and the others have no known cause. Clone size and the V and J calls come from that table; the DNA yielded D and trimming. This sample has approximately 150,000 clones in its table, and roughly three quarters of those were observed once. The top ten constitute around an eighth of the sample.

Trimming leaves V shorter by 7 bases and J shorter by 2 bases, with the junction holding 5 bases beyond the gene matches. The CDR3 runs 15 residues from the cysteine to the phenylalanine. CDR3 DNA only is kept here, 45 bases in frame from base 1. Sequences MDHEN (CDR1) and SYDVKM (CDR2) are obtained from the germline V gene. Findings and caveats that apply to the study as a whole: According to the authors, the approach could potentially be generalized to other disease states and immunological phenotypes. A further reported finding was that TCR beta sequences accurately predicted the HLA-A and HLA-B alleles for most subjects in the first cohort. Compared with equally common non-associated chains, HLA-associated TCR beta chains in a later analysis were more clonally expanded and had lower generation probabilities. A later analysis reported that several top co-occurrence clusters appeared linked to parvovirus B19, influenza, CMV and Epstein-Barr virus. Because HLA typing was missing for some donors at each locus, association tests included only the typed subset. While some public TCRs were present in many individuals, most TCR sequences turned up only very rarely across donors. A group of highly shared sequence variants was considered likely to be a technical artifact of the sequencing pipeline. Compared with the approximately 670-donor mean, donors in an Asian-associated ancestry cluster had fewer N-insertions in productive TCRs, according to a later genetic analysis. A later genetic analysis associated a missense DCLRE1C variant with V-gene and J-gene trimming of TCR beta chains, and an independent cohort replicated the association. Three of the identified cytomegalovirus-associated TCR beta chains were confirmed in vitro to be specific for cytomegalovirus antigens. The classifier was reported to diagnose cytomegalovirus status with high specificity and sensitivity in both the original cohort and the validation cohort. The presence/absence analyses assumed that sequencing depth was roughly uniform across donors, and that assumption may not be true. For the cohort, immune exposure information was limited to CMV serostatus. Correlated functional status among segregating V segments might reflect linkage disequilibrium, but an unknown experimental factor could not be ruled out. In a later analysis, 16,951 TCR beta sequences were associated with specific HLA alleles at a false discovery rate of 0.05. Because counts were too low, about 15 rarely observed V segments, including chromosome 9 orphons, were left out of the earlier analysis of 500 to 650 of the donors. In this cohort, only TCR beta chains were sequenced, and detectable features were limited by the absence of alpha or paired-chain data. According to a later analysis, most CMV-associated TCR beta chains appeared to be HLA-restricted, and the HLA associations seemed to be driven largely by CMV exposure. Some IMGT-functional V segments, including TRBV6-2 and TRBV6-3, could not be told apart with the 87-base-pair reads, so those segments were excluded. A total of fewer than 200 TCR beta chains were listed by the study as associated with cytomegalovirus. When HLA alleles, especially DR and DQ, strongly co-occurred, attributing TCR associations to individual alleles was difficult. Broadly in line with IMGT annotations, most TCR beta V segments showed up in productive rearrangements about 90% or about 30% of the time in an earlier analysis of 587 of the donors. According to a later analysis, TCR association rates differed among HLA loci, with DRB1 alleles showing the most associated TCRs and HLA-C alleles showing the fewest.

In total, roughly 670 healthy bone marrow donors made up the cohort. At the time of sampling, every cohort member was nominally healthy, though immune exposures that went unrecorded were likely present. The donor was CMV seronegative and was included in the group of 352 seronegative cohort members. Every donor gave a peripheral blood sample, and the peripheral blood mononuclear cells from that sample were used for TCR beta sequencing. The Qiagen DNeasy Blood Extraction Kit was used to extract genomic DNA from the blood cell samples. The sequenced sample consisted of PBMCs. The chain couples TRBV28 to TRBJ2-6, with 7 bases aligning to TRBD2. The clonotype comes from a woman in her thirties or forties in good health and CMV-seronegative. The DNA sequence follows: TGTGCCAGCACCTGGGGAGGGACTGGGGCCAACGTCCTGACTTTC. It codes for CASTWGGTGANVLTF.